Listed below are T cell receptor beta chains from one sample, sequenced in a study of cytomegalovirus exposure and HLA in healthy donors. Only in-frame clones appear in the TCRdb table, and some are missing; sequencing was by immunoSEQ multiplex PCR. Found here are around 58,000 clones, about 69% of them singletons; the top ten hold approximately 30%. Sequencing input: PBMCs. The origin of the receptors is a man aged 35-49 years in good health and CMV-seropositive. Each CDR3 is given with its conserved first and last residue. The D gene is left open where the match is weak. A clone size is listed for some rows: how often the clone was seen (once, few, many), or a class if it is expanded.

CASSSMGQSYEQYF TGTGCCAGCAGTTCCATGGGACAGTCCTACGAGCAGTACTTC TRBV6-5 TRBD1 TRBJ2-7 NA 14
CASSPLRGRNNEQFF TGTGCCAGCAGCCCCCTGCGGGGGCGGAACAATGAGCAGTTCTTC TRBV7-8 NA TRBJ2-1 NA 15
CASSLVGRDRGRSTEAFF TGTGCCAGCAGCTTGGTTGGCCGGGACAGGGGGCGGAGCACTGAAGCTTTCTTT TRBV5-6 TRBD1 TRBJ1-1 once 18
CAWSVGRASPLHF TGTGCCTGGAGTGTAGGGAGGGCTTCACCCCTCCACTTT TRBV30 NA TRBJ1-6 NA 13
CASSSGRGEETQYF TGTGCCAGCAGCTCAGGACGGGGGGAAGAGACCCAGTACTTC TRBV7-3 TRBD2 TRBJ2-5 NA 14
CASTSLSGGRGDTQYF TGTGCCAGTACCTCCCTAAGCGGGGGGCGGGGAGATACGCAGTATTTT TRBV9 TRBD2 TRBJ2-3 NA 16
CASGLGQGWDTQYF TGTGCTAGTGGTCTCGGACAGGGTTGGGATACGCAGTATTTT TRBV12-5 TRBD1 TRBJ2-3 few 14
CASRPGTQGTEAFF TGTGCCAGCCGTCCCGGGACCCAGGGGACTGAAGCTTTCTTT TRBV28 NA TRBJ1-1 NA 14
CASSFSYEGGAEAFF TGCGCCAGCAGCTTTTCGTATGAGGGAGGGGCTGAAGCTTTCTTT TRBV5-1 NA TRBJ1-1 few 15
CASSFLTGTGEAFF TGTGCCAGCAGCTTTCTGACAGGGACTGGAGAAGCTTTCTTT TRBV7-2 TRBD1 TRBJ1-1 NA 14
CASSTEQGAGDQPQHF TGTGCCAGCAGCACCGAACAGGGGGCCGGGGATCAGCCCCAGCATTTT TRBV7-3 TRBD1 TRBJ1-5 NA 16
CASSGGPPPGELFF TGTGCCAGCTCGGGGGGCCCCCCGCCCGGGGAGCTGTTTTTT TRBV5-6 NA TRBJ2-2 NA 14
CASSEGGFQGSQHF TGTGCCAGCAGTGAAGGCGGATTCCAGGGCTCCCAGCATTTT TRBV6-1 NA TRBJ1-5 NA 14
CASSTQGGVNGYTF TGTGCCAGCAGTACCCAAGGGGGGGTTAATGGCTACACCTTC TRBV6-5 NA TRBJ1-2 medium-sized 14
CASSLNRVSAEAFF TGTGCCAGCAGCTTGAACAGGGTCTCCGCTGAAGCTTTCTTT TRBV5-4 NA TRBJ1-1 NA 14
CASSPPSQGGEQYF TGTGCCAGCTCACCACCATCACAGGGAGGGGAGCAGTACTTC TRBV18 NA TRBJ2-7 once 14
CASRQGTELPYEQYF TGCGCCAGCAGACAAGGGACAGAACTTCCCTACGAGCAGTACTTC TRBV5-1 TRBD1 TRBJ2-7 NA 15
CASSLEGTEAFF TGCGCCAGCAGCTTGGAAGGGACAGAAGCTTTCTTT TRBV5-1 NA TRBJ1-1 NA 12
CASSFERDTDEAFF TGCGCCAGCAGTTTTGAACGTGACACGGATGAAGCTTTCTTT TRBV5-1 NA TRBJ1-1 NA 14
CASRPPSGVTYEQYF TGTGCCAGCAGGCCGCCTAGTGGAGTAACCTACGAGCAGTACTTC TRBV11-2 NA TRBJ2-7 NA 15
CASSPSWKAGEYEQYF TGTGCCAGCAGCCCCTCGTGGAAGGCTGGGGAGTACGAGCAGTACTTC TRBV6-6 NA TRBJ2-7 NA 16